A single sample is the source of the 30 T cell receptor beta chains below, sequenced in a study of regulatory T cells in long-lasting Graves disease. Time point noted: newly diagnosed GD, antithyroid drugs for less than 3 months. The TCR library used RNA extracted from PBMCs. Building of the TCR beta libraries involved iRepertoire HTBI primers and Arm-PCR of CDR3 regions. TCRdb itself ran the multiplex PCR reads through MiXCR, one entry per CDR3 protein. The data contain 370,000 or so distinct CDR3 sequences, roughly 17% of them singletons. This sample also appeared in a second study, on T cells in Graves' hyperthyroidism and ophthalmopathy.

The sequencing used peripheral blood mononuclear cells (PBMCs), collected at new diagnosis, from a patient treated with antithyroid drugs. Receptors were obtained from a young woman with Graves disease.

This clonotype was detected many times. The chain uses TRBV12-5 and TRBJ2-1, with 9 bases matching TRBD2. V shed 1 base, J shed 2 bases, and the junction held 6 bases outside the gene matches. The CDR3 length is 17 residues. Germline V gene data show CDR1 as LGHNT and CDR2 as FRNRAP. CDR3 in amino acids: CASGLDTGLAPYNEQFF. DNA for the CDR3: TGTGCTAGTGGTTTGGACACGGGACTAGCCCCCTACAATGAGCAGTTCTTC.

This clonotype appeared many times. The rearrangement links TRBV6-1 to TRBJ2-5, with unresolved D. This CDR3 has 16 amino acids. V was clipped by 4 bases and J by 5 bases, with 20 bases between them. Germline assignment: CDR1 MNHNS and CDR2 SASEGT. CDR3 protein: CASSATIGPALETQYF. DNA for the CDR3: TGTGCCAGCAGTGCAACCATAGGCCCGGCGCTGGAGACCCAGTACTTC.

The CDR3: CASSFSGRMNTEAFF. CDR3 sequence (DNA): TGTGCCAGCAGTTTTTCGGGACGGATGAACACTGAAGCTTTCTTT. The chain employs TRBV12-3 or TRBV12-4 and TRBJ1-1; maybe TRBD1 (5 bases). The CDR3 contains 15 residues. V lost 3 bases to trimming and J lost 0 bases, with 11 bases between them.

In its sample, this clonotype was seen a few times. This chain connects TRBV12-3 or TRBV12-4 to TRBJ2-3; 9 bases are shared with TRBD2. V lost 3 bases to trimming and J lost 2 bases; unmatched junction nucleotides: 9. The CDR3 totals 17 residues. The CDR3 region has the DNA TGTGCCAGCAGTTTCCTTTTGCGGGAGGGAGTCACAGATACGCAGTATTTT. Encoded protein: CASSFLLREGVTDTQYF.

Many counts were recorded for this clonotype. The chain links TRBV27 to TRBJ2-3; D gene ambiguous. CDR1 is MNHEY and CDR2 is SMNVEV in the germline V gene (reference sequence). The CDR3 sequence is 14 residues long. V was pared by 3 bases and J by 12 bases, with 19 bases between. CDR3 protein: CASSFATGEKGQYF. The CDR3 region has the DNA TGTGCCAGCAGTTTTGCCACCGGAGAAAAGGGACAGTATTTT.

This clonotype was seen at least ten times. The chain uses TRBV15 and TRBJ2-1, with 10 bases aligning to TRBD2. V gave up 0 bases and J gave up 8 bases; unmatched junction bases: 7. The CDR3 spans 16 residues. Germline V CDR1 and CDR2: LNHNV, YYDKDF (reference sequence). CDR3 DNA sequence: TGTGCCACCAGCAGAGATCGGGCTAGCGGGAGCGATGAGCAGTTCTTC. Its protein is CATSRDRASGSDEQFF.

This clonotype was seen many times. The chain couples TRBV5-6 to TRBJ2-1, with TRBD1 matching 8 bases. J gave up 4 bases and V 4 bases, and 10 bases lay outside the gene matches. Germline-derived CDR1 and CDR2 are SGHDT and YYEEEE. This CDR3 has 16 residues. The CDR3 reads CASSQYQGAGYNEQFF. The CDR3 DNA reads TGTGCCAGCAGCCAGTACCAGGGGGCTGGTTACAATGAGCAGTTCTTC.

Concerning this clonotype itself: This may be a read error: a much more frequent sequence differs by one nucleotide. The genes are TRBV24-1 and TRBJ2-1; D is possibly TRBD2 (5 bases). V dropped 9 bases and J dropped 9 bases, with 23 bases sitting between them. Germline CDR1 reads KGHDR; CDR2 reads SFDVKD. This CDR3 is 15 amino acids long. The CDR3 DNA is TGTGCCACCTCAGATCGGGGAAACCTTATTGGTGAGCAGTTCTTC. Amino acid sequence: CATSDRGNLIGEQFF.

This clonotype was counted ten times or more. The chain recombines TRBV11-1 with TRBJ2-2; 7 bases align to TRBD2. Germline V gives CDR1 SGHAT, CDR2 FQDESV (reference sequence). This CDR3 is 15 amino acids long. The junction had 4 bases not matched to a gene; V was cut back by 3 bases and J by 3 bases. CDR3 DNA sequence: TGTGCCAGCAGCTTTAGGGAGGGTTACACCGGGGAGCTGTTTTTT. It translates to CASSFREGYTGELFF.

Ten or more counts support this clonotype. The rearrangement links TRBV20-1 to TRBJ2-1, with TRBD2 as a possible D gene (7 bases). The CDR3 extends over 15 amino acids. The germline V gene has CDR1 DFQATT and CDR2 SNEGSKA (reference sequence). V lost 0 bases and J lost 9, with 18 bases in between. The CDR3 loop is CSARDPRGGRGEQFF. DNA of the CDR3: TGCAGTGCTAGAGATCCGAGGGGGGGCCGGGGTGAGCAGTTCTTC.

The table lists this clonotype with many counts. The CDR3 loop reads CASSGSGGAAGELFF. The CDR3 DNA reads TGTGCCAGCAGCGGTAGCGGGGGGGCGGCCGGGGAGCTGTTTTTT. This chain uses TRBV9 with TRBJ2-2; 11 positions match TRBD2. In germline, CDR1 is SGDLS, CDR2 YYNGEE. The CDR3 has 15 residues. J lost 6 bases, V lost 3 bases, and 4 bases had no gene match.

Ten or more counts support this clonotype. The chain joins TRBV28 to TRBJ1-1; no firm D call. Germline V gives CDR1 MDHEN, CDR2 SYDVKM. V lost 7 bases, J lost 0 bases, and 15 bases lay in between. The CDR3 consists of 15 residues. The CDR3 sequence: CASTNSLLMNTEAFF. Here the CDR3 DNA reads TGTGCCAGCACCAATAGCCTCCTCATGAACACTGAAGCTTTCTTT.

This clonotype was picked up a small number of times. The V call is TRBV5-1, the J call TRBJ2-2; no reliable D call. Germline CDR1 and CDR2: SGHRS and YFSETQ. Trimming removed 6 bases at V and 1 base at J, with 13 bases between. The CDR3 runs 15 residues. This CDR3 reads CASTETTMNTGELFF. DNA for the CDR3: TGCGCCAGCACCGAAACCACTATGAACACCGGGGAGCTGTTTTTT.

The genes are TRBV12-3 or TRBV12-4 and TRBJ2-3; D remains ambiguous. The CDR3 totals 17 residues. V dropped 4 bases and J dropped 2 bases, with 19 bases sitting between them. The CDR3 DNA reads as TGTGCCAGCAGTTATAGGCGTGGCGTTCGAAACACAGATACGCAGTATTTT. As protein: CASSYRRGVRNTDTQYF.

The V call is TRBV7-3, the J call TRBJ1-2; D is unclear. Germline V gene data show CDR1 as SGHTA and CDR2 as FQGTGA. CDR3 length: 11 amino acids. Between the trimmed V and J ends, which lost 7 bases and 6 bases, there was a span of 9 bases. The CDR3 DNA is TGTGCCAGCAAACGAGGGCATGGCTACACCTTC. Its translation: CASKRGHGYTF.

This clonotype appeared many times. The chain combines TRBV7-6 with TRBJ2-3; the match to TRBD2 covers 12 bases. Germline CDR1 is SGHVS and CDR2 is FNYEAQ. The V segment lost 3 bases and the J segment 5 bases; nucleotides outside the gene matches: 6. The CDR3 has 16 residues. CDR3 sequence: CASSFLAGGPRDTQYF. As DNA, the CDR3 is TGTGCCAGCAGCTTCCTAGCGGGAGGGCCAAGAGATACGCAGTATTTT.

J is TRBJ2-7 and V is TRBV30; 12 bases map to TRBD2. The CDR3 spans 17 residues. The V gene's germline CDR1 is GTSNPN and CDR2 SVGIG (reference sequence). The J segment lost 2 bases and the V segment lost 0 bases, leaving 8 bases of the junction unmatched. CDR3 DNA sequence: TGTGCCTGGAGTGTGGGCCGGACTAGCGGGATCCCCTACGAGCAGTACTTC. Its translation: CAWSVGRTSGIPYEQYF. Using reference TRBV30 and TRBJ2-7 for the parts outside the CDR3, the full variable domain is SQTIHQWPATLVQPVGSPLSLECTVEGTSNPNLYWYRQAAGRGLQLLFYSVGIGQISSEVPQNLSASRPQDRQFILSSKKLLLSDSGFYLCAWSVGRTSGIPYEQYFGPGTRLTVT.

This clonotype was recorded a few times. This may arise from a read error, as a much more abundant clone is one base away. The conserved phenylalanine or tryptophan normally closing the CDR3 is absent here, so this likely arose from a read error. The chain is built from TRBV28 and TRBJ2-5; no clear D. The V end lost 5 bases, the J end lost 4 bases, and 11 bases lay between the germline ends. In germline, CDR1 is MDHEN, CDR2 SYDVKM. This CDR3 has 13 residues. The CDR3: CASSPLNRETQYL. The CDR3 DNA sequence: TGTGCCAGCAGTCCCCTGAACAGAGAGACCCAGTACCTC.

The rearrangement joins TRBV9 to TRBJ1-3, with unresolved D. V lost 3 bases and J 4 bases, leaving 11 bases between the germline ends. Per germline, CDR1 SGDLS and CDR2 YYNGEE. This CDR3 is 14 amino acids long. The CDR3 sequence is CASSGDRRGNTIYF. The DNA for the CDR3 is TGTGCCAGCAGCGGAGACCGGAGGGGAAACACCATATATTTT. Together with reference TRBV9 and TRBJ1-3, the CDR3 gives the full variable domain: DSGVTQTPKHLITATGQRVTLRCSPRSGDLSVYWYQQSLDQGLQFLIQYYNGEERAKGNILERFSAQQFPDLHSELNLSSLELGDSALYFCASSGDRRGNTIYFGEGSWLTVV.

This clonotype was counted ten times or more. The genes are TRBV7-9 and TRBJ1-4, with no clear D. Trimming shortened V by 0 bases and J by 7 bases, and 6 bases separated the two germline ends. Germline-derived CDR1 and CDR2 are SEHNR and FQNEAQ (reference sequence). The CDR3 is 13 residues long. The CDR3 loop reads CASSLAGGEKLFF. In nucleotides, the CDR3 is TGTGCCAGCAGCTTAGCAGGCGGTGAAAAACTGTTTTTT.

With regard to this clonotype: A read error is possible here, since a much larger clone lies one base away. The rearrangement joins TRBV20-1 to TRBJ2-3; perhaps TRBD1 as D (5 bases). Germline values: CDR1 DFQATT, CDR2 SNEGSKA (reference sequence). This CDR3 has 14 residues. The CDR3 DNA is TGCAGTGCTAGAGATAGCCAGGGTCACAATGAGCAGTCCTTC. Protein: CSARDSQGHNEQSF.

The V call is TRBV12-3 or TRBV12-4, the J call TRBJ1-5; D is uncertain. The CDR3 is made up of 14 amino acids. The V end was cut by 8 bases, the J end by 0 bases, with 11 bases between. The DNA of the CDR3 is TGTGCCAGCCGTGGAGTCGGTAGCAATCAGCCCCAGCATTTT. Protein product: CASRGVGSNQPQHF.

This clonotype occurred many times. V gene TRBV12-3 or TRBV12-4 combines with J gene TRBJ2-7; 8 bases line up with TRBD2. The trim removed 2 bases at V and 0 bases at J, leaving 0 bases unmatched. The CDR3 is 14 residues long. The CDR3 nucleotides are TGTGCCAGCAGTTTACGGGGGGGCTCCTACGAGCAGTACTTC. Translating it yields CASSLRGGSYEQYF.

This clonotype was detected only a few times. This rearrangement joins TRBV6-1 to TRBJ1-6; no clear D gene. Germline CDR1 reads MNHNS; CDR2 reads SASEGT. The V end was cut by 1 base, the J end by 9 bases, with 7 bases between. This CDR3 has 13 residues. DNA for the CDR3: TGTGCCAGCAGTGAAGTCGCCTTTTCACCCCTCCACTTT. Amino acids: CASSEVAFSPLHF.

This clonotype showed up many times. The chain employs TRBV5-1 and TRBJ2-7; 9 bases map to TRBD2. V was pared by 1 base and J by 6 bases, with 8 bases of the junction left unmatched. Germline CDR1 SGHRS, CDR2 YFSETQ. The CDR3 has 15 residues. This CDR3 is CASSLMTSGPSEQYF. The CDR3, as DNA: TGCGCCAGCAGCTTGATGACTAGCGGACCCTCCGAGCAGTACTTC. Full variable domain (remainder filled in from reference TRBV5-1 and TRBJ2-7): KAGVTQTPRYLIKTRGQQVTLSCSPISGHRSVSWYQQTPGQGLQFLFEYFSETQRNKGNFPGRFSGRQFSNSRSEMNVSTLELGDSALYLCASSLMTSGPSEQYFGPGTRLTVT.

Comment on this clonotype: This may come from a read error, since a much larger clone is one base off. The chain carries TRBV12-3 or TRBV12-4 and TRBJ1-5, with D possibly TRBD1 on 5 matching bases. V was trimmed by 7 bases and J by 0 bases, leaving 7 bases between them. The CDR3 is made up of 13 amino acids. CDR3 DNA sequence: TGTGCCAGCAATGGGGGTAGCAATCAGCCCCAGCATTTT. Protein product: CASNGGSNQPQHF.

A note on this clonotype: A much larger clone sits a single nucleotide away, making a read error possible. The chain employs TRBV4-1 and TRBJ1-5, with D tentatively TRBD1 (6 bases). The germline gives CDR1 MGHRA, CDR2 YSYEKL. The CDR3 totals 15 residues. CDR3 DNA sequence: TGCGCCAGCAGCCAGCTCGGACAGAACAATCACCCCCAGCATTTT. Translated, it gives CASSQLGQNNHPQHF.

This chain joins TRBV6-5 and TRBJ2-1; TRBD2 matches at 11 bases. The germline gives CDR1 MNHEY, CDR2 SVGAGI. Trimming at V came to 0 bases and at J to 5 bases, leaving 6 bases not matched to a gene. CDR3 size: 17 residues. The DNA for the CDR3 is TGTGCCAGCAGTTACTCGGGTAGCGGGGGGGGAAACAATGAGCAGTTCTTC. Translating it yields CASSYSGSGGGNNEQFF.

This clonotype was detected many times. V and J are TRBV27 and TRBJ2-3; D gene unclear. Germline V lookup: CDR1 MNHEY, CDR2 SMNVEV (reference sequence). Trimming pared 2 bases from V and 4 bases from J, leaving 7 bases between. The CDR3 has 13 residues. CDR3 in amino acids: CASSLISADTQYF. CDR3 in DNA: TGTGCCAGCAGTTTAATTTCCGCAGATACGCAGTATTTT.

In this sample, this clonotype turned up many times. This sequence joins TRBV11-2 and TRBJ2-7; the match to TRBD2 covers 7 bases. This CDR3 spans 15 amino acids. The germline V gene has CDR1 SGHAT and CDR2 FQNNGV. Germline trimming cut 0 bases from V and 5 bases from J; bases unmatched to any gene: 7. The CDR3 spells CASSLEVGGSNEQYF. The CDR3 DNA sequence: TGTGCCAGCAGCTTAGAAGTGGGAGGGTCCAACGAGCAGTACTTC. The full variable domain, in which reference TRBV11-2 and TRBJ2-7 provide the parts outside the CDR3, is EAGVAQSPRYKIIEKRQSVAFWCNPISGHATLYWYQQILGQGPKLLIQFQNNGVVDDSQLPKDRFSAERLKGVDSTLKIQPAKLEDSAVYLCASSLEVGGSNEQYFGPGTRLTVT.